This T cell receptor (beta chain) is drawn from a study of cytomegalovirus exposure and HLA in healthy donors. The study's findings and limits: Solely CMV serostatus was available to characterize immune exposure. Some V segments could not be told apart, so they were left out, TRBV6-2 and TRBV6-3 among them.

With 60 Vbeta and 13 Jbeta primers, the PCR was carried out. Here immunoSEQ multiplex PCR was the method, and the copy in TCRdb shows in-frame clones only, minus some. The table shows more than 150,000 clones, with less than 90% occurring only once. In the case of this clone: No antigen is known for it.

V was pared by 2 bases and J by 0 bases, with 12 bases between. CDR1 and CDR2 (germline): SGHDT, YYEEEE. This CDR3 contains 16 residues. The gene calls are TRBV5-6 and TRBJ1-3; unclear D gene. The source of this sequence is a girl under three years old in good health and CMV-seronegative. The sequenced sample was PBMCs. The CDR3 loop is CASSLPPPSSGNTIYF. CDR3 in DNA: TGTGCCAGCAGCTTACCCCCGCCGAGCTCTGGAAACACCATATATTTT.